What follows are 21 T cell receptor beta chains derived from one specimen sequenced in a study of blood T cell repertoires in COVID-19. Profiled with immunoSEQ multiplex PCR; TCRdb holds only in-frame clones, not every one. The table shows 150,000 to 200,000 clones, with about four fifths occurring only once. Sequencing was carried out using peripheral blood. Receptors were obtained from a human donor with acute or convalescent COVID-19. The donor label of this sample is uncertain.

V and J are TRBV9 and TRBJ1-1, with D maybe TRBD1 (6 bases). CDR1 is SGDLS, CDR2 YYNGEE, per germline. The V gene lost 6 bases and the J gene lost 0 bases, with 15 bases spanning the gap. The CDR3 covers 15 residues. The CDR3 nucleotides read TGTGCCAGCACTTCTGGGGGCGAGATGAACACTGAAGCTTTCTTT. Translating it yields CASTSGGEMNTEAFF.

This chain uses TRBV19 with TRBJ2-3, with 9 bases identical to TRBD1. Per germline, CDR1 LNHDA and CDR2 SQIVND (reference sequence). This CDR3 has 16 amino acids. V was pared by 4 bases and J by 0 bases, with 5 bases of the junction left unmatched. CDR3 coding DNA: TGTGCCAGTAGTACGCGGACAGGGGATAGCACAGATACGCAGTATTTT. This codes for CASSTRTGDSTDTQYF. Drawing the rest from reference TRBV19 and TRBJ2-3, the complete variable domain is DGGITQSPKYLFRKEGQNVTLSCEQNLNHDAMYWYRQDPGQGLRLIYYSQIVNDFQKGDIAEGYSVSREKKESFPLTVTSAQKNPTAFYLCASSTRTGDSTDTQYFGPGTRLTVL.

The CDR3, as DNA: TGTGCCAGCAGCCCCGGGACAGGTCATAATGAAAAACTGTTTTTT. This gives the protein CASSPGTGHNEKLFF. The gene calls are TRBV11-2 and TRBJ1-4; 8 bases are shared with TRBD1. The CDR3 covers 15 residues. The V gene end was trimmed by 5 bases and the J gene end by 4 bases; junction bases not matched to a gene: 6. CDR1 and CDR2 from the germline V gene are SGHAT and FQNNGV.

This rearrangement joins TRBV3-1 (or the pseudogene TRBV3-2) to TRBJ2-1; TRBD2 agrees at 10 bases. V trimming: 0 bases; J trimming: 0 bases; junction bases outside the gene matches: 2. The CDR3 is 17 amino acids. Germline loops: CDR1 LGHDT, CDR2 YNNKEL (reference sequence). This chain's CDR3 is CASSQDSGGNSYNEQFF. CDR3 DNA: TGTGCCAGCAGCCAAGATAGCGGGGGGAACTCCTACAATGAGCAGTTCTTC.

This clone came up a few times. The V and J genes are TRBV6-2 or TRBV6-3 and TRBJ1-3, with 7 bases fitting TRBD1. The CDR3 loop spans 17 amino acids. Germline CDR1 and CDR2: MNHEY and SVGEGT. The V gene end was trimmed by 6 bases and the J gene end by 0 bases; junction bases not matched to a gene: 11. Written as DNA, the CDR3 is TGTGCCAGCAGCCCTGGGGTAGGGGGCACCTCTGGAAACACCATATATTTT. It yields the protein CASSPGVGGTSGNTIYF.

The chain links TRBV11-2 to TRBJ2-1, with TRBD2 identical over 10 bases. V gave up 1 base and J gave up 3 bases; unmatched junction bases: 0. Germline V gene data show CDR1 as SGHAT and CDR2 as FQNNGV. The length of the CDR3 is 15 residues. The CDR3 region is CASSLVAGGYNEQFF. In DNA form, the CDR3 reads TGTGCCAGCAGCTTAGTAGCGGGAGGCTACAATGAGCAGTTCTTC.

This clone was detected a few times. CDR3 loop: CASSLSSGGTYEQYF. The CDR3, as DNA: TGTGCCAGCAGCTTAAGTAGCGGGGGAACCTACGAGCAGTACTTC. This rearrangement joins TRBV11-2 to TRBJ2-7, with 9 positions matching TRBD2. V lost 2 bases to trimming and J lost 2 bases; unmatched junction nucleotides: 4. The CDR3 has 15 amino acids. Germline V gives CDR1 SGHAT, CDR2 FQNNGV.

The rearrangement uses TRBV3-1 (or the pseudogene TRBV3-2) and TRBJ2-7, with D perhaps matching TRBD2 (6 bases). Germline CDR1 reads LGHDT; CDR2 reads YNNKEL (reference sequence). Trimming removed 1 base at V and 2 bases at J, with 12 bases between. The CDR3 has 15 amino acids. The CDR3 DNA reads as TGTGCCAGCAGCCAAGCGTACGGGGGTACCTACGAGCAGTACTTC. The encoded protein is CASSQAYGGTYEQYF.

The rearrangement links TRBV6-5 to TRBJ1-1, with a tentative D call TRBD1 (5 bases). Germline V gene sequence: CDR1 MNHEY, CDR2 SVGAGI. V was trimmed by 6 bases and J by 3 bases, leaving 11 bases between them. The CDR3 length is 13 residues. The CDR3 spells CASRAPGDTEAFF. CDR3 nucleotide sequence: TGTGCCAGCAGGGCACCGGGGGACACTGAAGCTTTCTTT.

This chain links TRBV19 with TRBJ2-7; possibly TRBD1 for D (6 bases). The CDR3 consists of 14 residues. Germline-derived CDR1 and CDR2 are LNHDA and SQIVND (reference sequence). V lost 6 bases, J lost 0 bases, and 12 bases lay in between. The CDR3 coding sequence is TGTGCCAGTAGGGACAGAGCAAGCTCCTACGAGCAGTACTTC. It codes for CASRDRASSYEQYF. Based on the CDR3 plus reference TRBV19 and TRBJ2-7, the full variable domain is DGGITQSPKYLFRKEGQNVTLSCEQNLNHDAMYWYRQDPGQGLRLIYYSQIVNDFQKGDIAEGYSVSREKKESFPLTVTSAQKNPTAFYLCASRDRASSYEQYFGPGTRLTVT.

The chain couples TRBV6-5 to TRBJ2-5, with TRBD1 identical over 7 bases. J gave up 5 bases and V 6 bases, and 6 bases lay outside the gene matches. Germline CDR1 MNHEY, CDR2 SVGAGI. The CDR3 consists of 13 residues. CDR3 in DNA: TGTGCCAGCAGAGAGACAGGGACGGAGACCCAGTACTTC. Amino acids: CASRETGTETQYF.

The DNA for the CDR3 is TGTGCCAGCAGCTTAGCCCGGACAGGTTCCTACAATGAGCAGTTCTTC. This translates into CASSLARTGSYNEQFF. The V and J genes are TRBV7-3 and TRBJ2-1; TRBD1 aligns across 7 bases. V lost 2 bases, J lost 1 base, and 5 bases stayed unmatched. There are 16 residues in the CDR3. Germline CDR1 SGHTA, CDR2 FQGTGA.

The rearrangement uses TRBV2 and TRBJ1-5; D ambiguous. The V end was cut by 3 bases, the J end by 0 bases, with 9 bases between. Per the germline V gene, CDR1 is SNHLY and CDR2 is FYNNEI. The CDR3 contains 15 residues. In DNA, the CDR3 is TGTGCCAGCAGTGATATAGATTATAGCAATCAGCCCCAGCATTTT. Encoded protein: CASSDIDYSNQPQHF.

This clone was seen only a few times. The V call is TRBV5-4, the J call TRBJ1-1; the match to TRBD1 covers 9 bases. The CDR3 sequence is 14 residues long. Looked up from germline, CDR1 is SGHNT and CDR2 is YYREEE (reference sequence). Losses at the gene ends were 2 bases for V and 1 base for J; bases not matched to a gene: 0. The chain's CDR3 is CASSLQGANTEAFF. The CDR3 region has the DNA TGTGCCAGCAGCTTACAGGGGGCGAACACTGAAGCTTTCTTT.

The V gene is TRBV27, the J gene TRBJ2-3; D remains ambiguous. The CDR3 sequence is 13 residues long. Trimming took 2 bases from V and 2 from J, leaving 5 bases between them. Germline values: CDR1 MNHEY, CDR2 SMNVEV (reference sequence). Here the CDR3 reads CASSLTYTDTQYF. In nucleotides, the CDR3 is TGTGCCAGCAGTTTAACCTACACAGATACGCAGTATTTT.

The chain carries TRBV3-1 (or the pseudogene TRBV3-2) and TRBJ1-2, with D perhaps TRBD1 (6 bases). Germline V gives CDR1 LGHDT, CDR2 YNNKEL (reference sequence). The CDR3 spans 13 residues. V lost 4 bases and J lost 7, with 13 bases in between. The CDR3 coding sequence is TGTGCCAGCAGCCTTTCCAGGGGTTCTGGCTACACCTTC. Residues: CASSLSRGSGYTF.

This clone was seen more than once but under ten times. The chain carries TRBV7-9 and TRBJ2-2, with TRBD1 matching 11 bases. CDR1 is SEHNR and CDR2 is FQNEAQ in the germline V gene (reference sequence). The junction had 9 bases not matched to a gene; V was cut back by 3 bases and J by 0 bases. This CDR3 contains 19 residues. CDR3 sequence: CASSFRGQGGPSNTGELFF. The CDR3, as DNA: TGTGCCAGCAGCTTTCGGGGACAGGGGGGCCCTTCGAACACCGGGGAGCTGTTTTTT.

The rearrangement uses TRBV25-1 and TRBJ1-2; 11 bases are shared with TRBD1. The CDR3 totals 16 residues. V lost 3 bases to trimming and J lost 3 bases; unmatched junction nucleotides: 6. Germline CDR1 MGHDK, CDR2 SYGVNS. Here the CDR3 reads CASSDVGQGADYGYTF. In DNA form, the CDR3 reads TGTGCCAGCAGTGACGTTGGACAGGGGGCAGACTATGGCTACACCTTC.

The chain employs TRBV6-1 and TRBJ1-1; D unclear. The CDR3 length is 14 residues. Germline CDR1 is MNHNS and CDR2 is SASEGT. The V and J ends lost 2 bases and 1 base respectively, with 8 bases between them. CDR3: CASSELGRNTEAFF. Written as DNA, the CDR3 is TGTGCCAGCAGTGAATTGGGCAGGAACACTGAAGCTTTCTTT.

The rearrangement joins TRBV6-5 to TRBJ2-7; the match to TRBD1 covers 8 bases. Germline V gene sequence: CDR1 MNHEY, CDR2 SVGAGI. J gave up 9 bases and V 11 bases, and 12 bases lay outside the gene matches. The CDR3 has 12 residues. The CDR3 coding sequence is TGTGCCGGGGGACAGGCCCGGACTTGGCAGTACTTC. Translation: CAGGQARTWQYF.

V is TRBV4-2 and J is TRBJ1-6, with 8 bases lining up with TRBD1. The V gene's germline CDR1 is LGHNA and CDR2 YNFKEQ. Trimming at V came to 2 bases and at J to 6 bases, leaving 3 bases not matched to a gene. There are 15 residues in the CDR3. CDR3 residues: CASSQFDRGNSPLHF. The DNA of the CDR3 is TGTGCCAGCAGCCAATTCGACAGGGGTAATTCACCCCTCCACTTT.